This T cell receptor beta chain is drawn from a study of blood T cell repertoires in COVID-19. TCRdb's copy holds only in-frame clones and misses some; the assay was immunoSEQ multiplex PCR. The data show around 260,000 clones, 86% seen once. Trimming pared 6 bases from V and 4 bases from J, leaving 22 bases between. This CDR3 spans 18 amino acids. Per germline, CDR1 WNHNN and CDR2 SYGVQD (reference sequence). This clonotype was obtained from a woman aged 25-40 years with active or convalescent COVID-19. The chain combines TRBV10-1 with TRBJ1-6, with D possibly being TRBD1 (6 bases). Sequencing was performed on peripheral blood. In DNA form, the CDR3 reads TGCGCCAGCAGCGGGCGATACAGGGAAAAGGGGTATAATTCACCCCTCCACTTT. Residues: CASSGRYREKGYNSPLHF.